A selection of T cell receptor beta chains follows, all from one sample in a study of neurological immune-mediated disorders. Using its own MiXCR run on the 5' RACE reads, TCRdb lists one record per CDR3 protein. This sample has roughly 48,000 distinct CDR3 sequences, with 10% to 15% found just once. Sequencing was done on a sample of PBMCs. The source of these receptors is a male donor with HTLV-1-associated myelopathy (HAM/TSP). The CDR3 runs from the conserved cysteine through the conserved F or W. A D gene is named only where the DNA matches it firmly. Clone size is given for some rows only: seen once, a few or many times, or a class if the clone is expanded.

>.|few|TRBV2|TRBJ1-1
TGTGCCAGCAGTGAGCGTAGCAGGAACACTGAAGCTTTCTTT
CASSERSRNTEAFF
>TRBD1|many|TRBV3-1|TRBJ1-1
TGTGCCAGCAGCCAAAGGACAGGGACGGGAGCTTTCTTT
CASSQRTGTGAFF
>.|many|TRBV24-1|TRBJ2-1
TGTGCCACCAGTGACCCTAGTACAGAGCAGTTCTTC
CATSDPSTEQFF
>.|many|TRBV20-1|TRBJ1-5
TGCAGTGCTAGAATAGGGGGTCAGCCCCAGCATTTT
CSARIGGQPQHF
>.|many|TRBV7-2|TRBJ1-2
TGTGCCAGCAGCCAATATGGCTACACCTTC
CASSQYGYTF
>TRBD1|many|TRBV7-8|TRBJ1-3
TGTGCCAGCAGCTTCGGACAGGCCCCGAACTCTGGAAACACCATATATTTT
CASSFGQAPNSGNTIYF
>.|many|TRBV15|TRBJ1-5
TGTGCCACCAGCAGAGTCGGGGCAAGGCAGCCCCAGCATTTT
CATSRVGARQPQHF
>.|few|TRBV19|TRBJ1-1
TGTGCCAGTAGTGTCTTGGGTTACGGAAACACTGAAGCTTTCTTT
CASSVLGYGNTEAFF
>.|.|TRBV5-1|TRBJ1-4
TGCGCCAGCAGCTTCGACGGGACACTTGCAACTAATGAAAAACTGTTTTTT
CASSFDGTLATNEKLFF
>.|many|TRBV11-2|TRBJ2-4
TGTGCCAGCAGCTTAGGAGGGGCGAGGGCCAAAAACATTCAGTACTTC
CASSLGGARAKNIQYF
>TRBD1|many|TRBV20-1|TRBJ1-5
TGCAGTGCTAAGGGGACAGGGGGCCGTCCGCCGACTTATAGCAATCAGCCCCAGCATTTT
CSAKGTGGRPPTYSNQPQHF
>.|many|TRBV4-3|TRBJ2-1
TGCGCCAGCAGCCACCTCAGGGGCCGGAACTACAATGAGCAGTTCTTC
CASSHLRGRNYNEQFF
>.|many|TRBV5-1|TRBJ1-2
TGCGCCAGCAGTCCACCGGGGAACTATGGCTACACCTTC
CASSPPGNYGYTF
>.|many|TRBV5-1|TRBJ2-3
TGCGCCAGCGGGACATCTTCTAGCACAGATACGCAGTATTTT
CASGTSSSTDTQYF
>.|many|TRBV25-1|TRBJ1-5
TGTGCCAGCAGTGGGGCGAGGGTCGGTCAGCCCCAGCATTTT
CASSGARVGQPQHF
>TRBD1|.|TRBV2|TRBJ1-2
TGTGCCAGCAGACGACAGGGCGGGTATGGCTACACCTTC
CASRRQGGYGYTF
>TRBD1|many|TRBV15|TRBJ2-5
TGTGCCACCAGCAGCATGACAGGGAGCGGAGAGACCCAGTACTTC
CATSSMTGSGETQYF
>TRBD1|many|TRBV28|TRBJ2-7
TGTGCCAGCAGGGGGGACAGGGGAGGGCACTACGAGCAGTACTTC
CASRGDRGGHYEQYF
>TRBD1|many|TRBV7-3|TRBJ1-6
TGTGCCAGCAGCCCCGGGACAGGGGGTAATTCACCCCTCCACTTT
CASSPGTGGNSPLHF
>TRBD2|many|TRBV5-6|TRBJ2-5
TGTGCCAGCACCGAGGGACTAGCGGGGGTACAAGAGACCCAGTACTTC
CASTEGLAGVQETQYF
>TRBD2|many|TRBV20-1|TRBJ2-1
TGCAGTGCTAGAGATCCACTAGCGGCCTACAATGAGCAGTTCTTC
CSARDPLAAYNEQFF
>.|many|TRBV29-1|TRBJ2-5
TGCAGCATACGGACAGCCGGGGAGACCCAGTACTTC
CSIRTAGETQYF
>TRBD1|.|TRBV2|TRBJ2-3
TGTGCCAGCAGATTAGACAGGGGCTACACAGATACGCAGTATTTT
CASRLDRGYTDTQYF
>.|.|TRBV7-6|TRBJ1-2
TGTGCCAGCAGCTCTCGTGACAGCCCCAAGACCTTC
CASSSRDSPKTF
>.|many|TRBV20-1|TRBJ2-5
TGCAGTGCTAGAGAAGAGGGAGTTTCCTCGGAGACCCAGTACTTC
CSAREEGVSSETQYF
>.|.|TRBV20-1|TRBJ2-1
TGCAGTGCACTTACTATCCCCTACAATGAGCAGTTCTTC
CSALTIPYNEQFF
>.|many|TRBV10-2|TRBJ1-6
TGCGCCAGCAGTGAGACAGGCTGGACCAGCTCCTATAATTCACCCCTCCACTTT
CASSETGWTSSYNSPLHF
>TRBD1|many|TRBV7-9|TRBJ2-5
TGTGCCAGCAGCCCATCAGGGGGCGAATACGAGACCCAGTACTTC
CASSPSGGEYETQYF
>.|many|TRBV18|TRBJ2-7
TGTGCCAGCTCCAGGGGAGGGGAGTCCTACGAGCAGTACTTC
CASSRGGESYEQYF
>TRBD2|.|TRBV20-1|TRBJ2-1
TGCAGTGCTCCCTCAACTAGCGGGAGACGGGGTAGCGAGCAGTTCTTC
CSAPSTSGRRGSEQFF
>.|many|TRBV4-3|TRBJ1-5
TGCGCCAGCAGCCAAGATCCCCTAAATCAGCCCCAGCATTTT
CASSQDPLNQPQHF
>.|many|TRBV5-1|TRBJ2-7
TGCGCCAGCAGCTTGGAGCCCCAGAACCTCTACGAGCAGTACTTC
CASSLEPQNLYEQYF
>.|many|TRBV20-1|TRBJ2-1
TGCAGTGCTAGTATTCGGGTTAATGAGCAGTTCTTC
CSASIRVNEQFF
>.|.|TRBV10-2|TRBJ1-2
TGCTCCAGCAGGCGTGAAGACTATGGCTACACCTTC
CSSRREDYGYTF
>.|many|TRBV29-1|TRBJ1-3
TGCAGCGTTGTACCGGGGGCTGCGGGAAACACCATATATTTT
CSVVPGAAGNTIYF
>.|many|TRBV5-1|TRBJ1-1
TGCGCCAGCAGCCAACAGGGATGGGACACTGAAGCTTTCTTT
CASSQQGWDTEAFF
>.|many|TRBV14|TRBJ1-1
TGTGCCAGCAGCCCCTCGAGAACAGGGAAGACTGAAGCTTTCTTT
CASSPSRTGKTEAFF
>.|many|TRBV4-3|TRBJ1-1
TGCGCCAGCAGCCAAGATCCGGGGGCGCCGAACACTGAAGCTTTCTTT
CASSQDPGAPNTEAFF
>.|many|TRBV24-1|TRBJ2-7
TGTGCCACCAGTGATTTGCCAGGGCAGATACAGTACTTC
CATSDLPGQIQYF
>.|many|TRBV15|TRBJ1-6
TGTGCCACCAGCAGAGATCGGGGGGCGGATTCACCCCTCCACTTT
CATSRDRGADSPLHF
>TRBD2|.|TRBV12-3/TRBV12-4|TRBJ2-2
TGTGCCAGCAGTTTTGTTAGCGGGGGGGCCGACGCCGGGGAGCTGTTTTTT
CASSFVSGGADAGELFF
>.|many|TRBV20-1|TRBJ2-3
TGCAGTGCTCGGAACGTGAATACGCAGTATTTT
CSARNVNTQYF
>.|many|TRBV10-3|TRBJ1-5
TGTGCCATCAGTGATCGGGGGGTGCAGCCCCAGCATTTT
CAISDRGVQPQHF
>.|.|TRBV15|TRBJ1-1
TGTGCCAGCAGACCTCCCGACGGTAACACTGAAGCTTTCTTT
CASRPPDGNTEAFF
>.|many|TRBV6-5|TRBJ1-5
TGTGCCAGCAGTTACAACCGTAATCAGCCCCAGCATTTT
CASSYNRNQPQHF
>TRBD1|once|TRBV12-3/TRBV12-4|TRBJ1-5
TGTGCCAGCAGTCCGGGACAGGGGCTGCATCAGCCCCAGCATTTT
CASSPGQGLHQPQHF
>TRBD2|many|TRBV20-1|TRBJ2-3
TGCAGTGCTGGGCTGGGGGGGGGAGGAGGTACGCAGTATTTT
CSAGLGGGGGTQYF
>.|many|TRBV7-2|TRBJ1-1
TGTGCCAGCAGCTTATCGGAAGTGGTACCTGAAGCTTTCTTT
CASSLSEVVPEAFF
>.|many|TRBV7-2|TRBJ2-5
TGTGCCAGCAGTCAGGGGGGACGCGGGCAAGAGACCCAGTACTTC
CASSQGGRGQETQYF